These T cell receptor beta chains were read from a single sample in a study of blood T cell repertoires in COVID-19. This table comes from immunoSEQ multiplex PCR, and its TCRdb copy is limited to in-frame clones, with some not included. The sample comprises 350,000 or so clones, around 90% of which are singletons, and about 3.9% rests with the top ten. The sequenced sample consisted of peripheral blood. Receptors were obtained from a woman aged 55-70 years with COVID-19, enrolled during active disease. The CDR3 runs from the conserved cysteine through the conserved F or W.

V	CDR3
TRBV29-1	CSVEGGWNTEAFF
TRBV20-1	CSARVPEGYTF
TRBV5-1	CASSLLAGTNTGELFF
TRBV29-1	CSVEDRLQGADTIYF
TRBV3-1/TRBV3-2	CASSRGAVWTIYF
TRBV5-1	CASSSSLLETQYF
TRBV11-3	CASSLTTGRSAFF
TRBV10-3	CSVGTLNTGELFF
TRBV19	CASSMLLTGGRYEQFF
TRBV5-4	CASRPPSGDEQFF
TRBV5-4	CASSLGRGQRANTEAFF
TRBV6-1	CASSAPLQGALNEQYF
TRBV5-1	CASSLSRGRRETQYF
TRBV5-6	CASSTGTGVYEQYF
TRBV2	CASSGDRAYEQYF
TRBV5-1	CASSLGGGTDTQYF
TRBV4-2	CASSPGAGGPYNEQFF
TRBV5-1	CASSLTIQGGDSTFF
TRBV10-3	CAISEWRGPDTQYF
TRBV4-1	CASSPVGTPDQPQHF
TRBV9	CASSVVVGAGELFF
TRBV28	CASSLSDRAGYTF
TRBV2	CASYPGGYSYEQYF
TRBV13	CASSLGTSGAYNEQFF
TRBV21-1	CASSKEIRDRDTGELFF
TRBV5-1	CASSLIAGAPSYEQYF
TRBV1	CTSSQGLATVNTEAFF